The rows below give T cell receptor beta chains drawn from one sample of a study of T-cell memory formation after mild COVID-19. In TCRdb, the 5' RACE reads were re-called with MiXCR into one record per CDR3 protein. This table holds over 350,000 distinct CDR3 sequences, roughly 15% found once. The source material was PBMCs or a T cell subset sorted from them (not recorded which). All receptors come from a man aged 18 to 35 who had mild COVID-19 (a few samples of this study predate the infection). Cell type and time point are not known. The CDR3 runs from the conserved cysteine through the conserved F or W. Only some rows state a clone size, as once, few, many or a class for expanded clones.

TRBV6-2/TRBV6-3	many	CASTKGGHMRTGELFF
TRBV7-2	.	CASSFLGLATNIQYF
TRBV11-2	.	CASSSLAGETDTQYF
TRBV5-4	.	CASSVQGYSYEQYF
TRBV5-1	.	CASSPERDTEAFF
TRBV5-1	.	CASSLGSSPGGETQYF
TRBV7-6	.	CASSPEAANYGYTF
TRBV7-2	.	CASSLVPSGQFF
TRBV12-3/TRBV12-4	.	CASSLRVRGWATNEKLFF
TRBV7-2	few	CASSLDGSTDTQYF
TRBV7-3	.	CASSPLAGGADTQYF
TRBV9	.	CASSAEGYSYEQYF
TRBV11-1	.	CASSIKPGTGIRNTEAFF
TRBV7-9	few	CASSLGQGGSNQPQHF
TRBV12-3/TRBV12-4	few	CAIAGFTEAFF
TRBV5-1	.	CASSFDNRGYGYTF
TRBV6-6	.	CASSWPEGYVNTEAFF